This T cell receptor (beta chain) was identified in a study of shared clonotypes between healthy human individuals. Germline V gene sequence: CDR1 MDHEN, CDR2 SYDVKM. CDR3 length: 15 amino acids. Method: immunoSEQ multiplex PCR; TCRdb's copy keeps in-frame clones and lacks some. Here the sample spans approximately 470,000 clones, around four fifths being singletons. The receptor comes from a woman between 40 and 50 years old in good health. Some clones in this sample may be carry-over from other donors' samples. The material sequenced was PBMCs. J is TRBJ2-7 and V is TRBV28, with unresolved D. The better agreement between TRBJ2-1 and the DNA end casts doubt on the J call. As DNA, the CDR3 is TGTGCCAGCAGTTCCCTCCGAAAGGATTACAATGAGCAGTTCTTC. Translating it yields CASSSLRKDYNEQFF.